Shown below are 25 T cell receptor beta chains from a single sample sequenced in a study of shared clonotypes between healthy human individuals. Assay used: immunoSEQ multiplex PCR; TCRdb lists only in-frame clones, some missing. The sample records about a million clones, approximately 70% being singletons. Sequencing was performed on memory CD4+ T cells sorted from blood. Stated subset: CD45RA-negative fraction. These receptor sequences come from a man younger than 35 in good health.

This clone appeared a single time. CDR3: CASSLAEPAKNIQYF. CDR3 DNA sequence: TGCGCCAGCAGCTTGGCCGAACCAGCCAAAAACATTCAGTACTTC. The chain uses TRBV5-1 and TRBJ2-4; D uncertain. This CDR3 comprises 15 residues. Trimming removed 0 bases at V and 0 bases at J, with 7 bases between. CDR1 is SGHRS and CDR2 is YFSETQ in the germline V gene. Complete variable domain (other parts from reference TRBV5-1 and TRBJ2-4): KAGVTQTPRYLIKTRGQQVTLSCSPISGHRSVSWYQQTPGQGLQFLFEYFSETQRNKGNFPGRFSGRQFSNSRSEMNVSTLELGDSALYLCASSLAEPAKNIQYFGAGTRLSVL.

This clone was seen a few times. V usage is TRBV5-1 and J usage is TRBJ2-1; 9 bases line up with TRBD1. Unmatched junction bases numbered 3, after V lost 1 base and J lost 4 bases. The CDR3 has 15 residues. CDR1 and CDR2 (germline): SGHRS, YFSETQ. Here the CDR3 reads CASSLRTGDYNEQFF. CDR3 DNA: TGCGCCAGCAGCTTGAGGACAGGGGATTACAATGAGCAGTTCTTC.

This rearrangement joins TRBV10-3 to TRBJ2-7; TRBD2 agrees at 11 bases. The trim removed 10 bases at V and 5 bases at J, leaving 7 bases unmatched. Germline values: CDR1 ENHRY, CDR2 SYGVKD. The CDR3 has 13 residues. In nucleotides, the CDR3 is TGTGCCACCACTAGCGGGGGTTTAGACGAGCAGTACTTC. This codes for CATTSGGLDEQYF.

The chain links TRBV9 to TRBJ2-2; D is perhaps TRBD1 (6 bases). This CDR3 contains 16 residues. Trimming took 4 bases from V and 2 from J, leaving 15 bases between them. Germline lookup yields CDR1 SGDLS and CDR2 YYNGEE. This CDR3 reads CASSIGPTGNTGELFF. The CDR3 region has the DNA TGTGCCAGCAGCATCGGACCGACAGGAAACACCGGGGAGCTGTTTTTT.

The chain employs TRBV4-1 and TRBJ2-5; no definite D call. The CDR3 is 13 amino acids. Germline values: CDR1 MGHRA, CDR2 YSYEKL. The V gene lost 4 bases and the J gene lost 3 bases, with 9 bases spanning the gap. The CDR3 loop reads CASSLAVKETQYF. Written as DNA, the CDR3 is TGCGCCAGCAGCCTAGCTGTGAAAGAGACCCAGTACTTC.

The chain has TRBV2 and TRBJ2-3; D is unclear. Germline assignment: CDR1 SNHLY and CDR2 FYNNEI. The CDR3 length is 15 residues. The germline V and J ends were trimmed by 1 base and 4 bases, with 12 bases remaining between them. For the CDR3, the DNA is TGTGCCAGCAGTGAAGTAGGGCAGGAGTCAGATACGCAGTATTTT. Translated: CASSEVGQESDTQYF. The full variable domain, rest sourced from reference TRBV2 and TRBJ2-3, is EPEVTQTPSHQVTQMGQEVILRCVPISNHLYFYWYRQILGQKVEFLVSFYNNEISEKSEIFDDQFSVERPDGSNFTLKIRSTKLEDSAMYFCASSEVGQESDTQYFGPGTRLTVL.

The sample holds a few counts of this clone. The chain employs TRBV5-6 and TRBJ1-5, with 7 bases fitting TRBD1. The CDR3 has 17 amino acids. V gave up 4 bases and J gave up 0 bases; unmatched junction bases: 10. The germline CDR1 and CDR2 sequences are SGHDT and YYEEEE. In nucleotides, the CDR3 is TGTGCCAGCAGCAACTATCAGGGGGAGGGTAGCAATCAGCCCCAGCATTTT. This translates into CASSNYQGEGSNQPQHF.

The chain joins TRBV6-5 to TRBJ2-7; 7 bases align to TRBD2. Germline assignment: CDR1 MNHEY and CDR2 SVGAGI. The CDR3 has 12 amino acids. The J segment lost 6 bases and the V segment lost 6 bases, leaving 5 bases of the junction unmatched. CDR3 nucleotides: TGTGCCAGCAGCCAGACTAGCAGCGAGCAGTACTTC. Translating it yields CASSQTSSEQYF.

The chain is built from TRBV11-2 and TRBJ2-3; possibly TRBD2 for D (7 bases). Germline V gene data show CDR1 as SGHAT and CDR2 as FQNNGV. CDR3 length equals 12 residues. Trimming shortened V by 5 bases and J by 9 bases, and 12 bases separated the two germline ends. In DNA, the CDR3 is TGTGCCAGCAGCCCCGGGGGGCGAACGCAGTATTTT. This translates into CASSPGGRTQYF.

The CDR3 spells CASSPSDFQRSPLHF. The CDR3 DNA follows: TGTGCCAGCAGCCCTTCGGACTTTCAGCGATCACCCCTCCACTTT. J is TRBJ1-6 and V is TRBV7-9; D is uncertain. CDR3 length: 15 amino acids. Germline CDR1 reads SEHNR; CDR2 reads FQNEAQ (reference sequence). Deletions cut 5 bases from V and 10 bases from J, with 18 bases between.

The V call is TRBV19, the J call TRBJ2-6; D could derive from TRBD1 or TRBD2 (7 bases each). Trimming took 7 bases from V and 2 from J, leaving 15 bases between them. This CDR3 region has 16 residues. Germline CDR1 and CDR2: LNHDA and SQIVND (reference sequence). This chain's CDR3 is CASNPRGGPGANVLTF. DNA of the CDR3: TGTGCCAGTAATCCCAGGGGGGGCCCTGGGGCCAACGTCCTGACTTTC.

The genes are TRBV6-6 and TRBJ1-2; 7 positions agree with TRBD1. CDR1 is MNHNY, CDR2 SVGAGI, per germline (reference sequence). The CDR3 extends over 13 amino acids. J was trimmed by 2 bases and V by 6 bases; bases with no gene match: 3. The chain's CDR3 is CASRKQGNYGYTF. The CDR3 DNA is TGTGCCAGCAGGAAACAGGGGAACTATGGCTACACCTTC.

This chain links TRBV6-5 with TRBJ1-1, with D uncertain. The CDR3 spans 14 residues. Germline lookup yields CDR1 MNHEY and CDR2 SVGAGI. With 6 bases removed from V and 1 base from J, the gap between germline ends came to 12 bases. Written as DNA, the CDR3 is TGTGCCAGCAGGGACCTGCTGTCGAACACTGAAGCTTTCTTT. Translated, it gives CASRDLLSNTEAFF.

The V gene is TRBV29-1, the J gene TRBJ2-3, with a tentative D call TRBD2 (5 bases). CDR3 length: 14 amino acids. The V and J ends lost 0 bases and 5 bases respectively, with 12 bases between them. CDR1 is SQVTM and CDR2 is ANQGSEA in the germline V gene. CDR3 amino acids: CSVEELTRRDTQYF. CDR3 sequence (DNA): TGCAGCGTTGAAGAACTTACTAGACGAGATACGCAGTATTTT.

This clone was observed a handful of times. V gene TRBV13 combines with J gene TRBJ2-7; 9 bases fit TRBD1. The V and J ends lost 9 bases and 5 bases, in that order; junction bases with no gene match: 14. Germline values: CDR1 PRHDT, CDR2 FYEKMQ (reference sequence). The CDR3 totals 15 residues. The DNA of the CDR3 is TGTGCCAGTCTCACATCGCGGACAGGGGCAGACGAGCAGTACTTC. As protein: CASLTSRTGADEQYF.

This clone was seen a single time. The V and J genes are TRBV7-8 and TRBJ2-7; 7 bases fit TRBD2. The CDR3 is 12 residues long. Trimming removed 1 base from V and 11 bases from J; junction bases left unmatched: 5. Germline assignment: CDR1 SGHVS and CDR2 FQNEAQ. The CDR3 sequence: CASSLEGRVKYF. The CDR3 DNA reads TGTGCCAGCAGCTTAGAGGGGAGGGTAAAGTACTTC.

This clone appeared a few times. The CDR3 here is CARGQGQGPQETQYF. In DNA form, the CDR3 reads TGTGCCAGGGGTCAGGGACAGGGGCCCCAAGAGACCCAGTACTTC. This sequence joins TRBV2 and TRBJ2-5; 10 bases are shared with TRBD1. V was clipped by 9 bases and J by 1 base; unmatched bases: 8. Germline V gives CDR1 SNHLY, CDR2 FYNNEI. The CDR3 is made up of 15 amino acids.

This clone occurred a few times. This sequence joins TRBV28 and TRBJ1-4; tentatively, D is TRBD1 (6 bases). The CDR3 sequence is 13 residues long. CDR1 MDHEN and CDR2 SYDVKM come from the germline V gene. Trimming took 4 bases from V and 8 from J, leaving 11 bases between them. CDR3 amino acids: CASSWGLGEKLFF. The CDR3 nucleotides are TGTGCCAGCAGTTGGGGGCTGGGGGAAAAACTGTTTTTT.

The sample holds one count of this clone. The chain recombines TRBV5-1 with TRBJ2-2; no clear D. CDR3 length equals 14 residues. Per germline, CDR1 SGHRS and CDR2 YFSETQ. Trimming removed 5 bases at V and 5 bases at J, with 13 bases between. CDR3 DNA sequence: TGCGCCAGCAGGGCAGTGGAGAGAACCGGGGAGCTGTTTTTT. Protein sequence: CASRAVERTGELFF.

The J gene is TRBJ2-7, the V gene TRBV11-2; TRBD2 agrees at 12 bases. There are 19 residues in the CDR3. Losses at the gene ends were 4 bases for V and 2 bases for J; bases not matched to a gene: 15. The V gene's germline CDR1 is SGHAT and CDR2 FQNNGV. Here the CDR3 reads CASSSIKKKTSGSAYEQYF. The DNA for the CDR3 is TGTGCCAGCAGCTCCATCAAAAAGAAGACTAGCGGGAGCGCCTACGAGCAGTACTTC. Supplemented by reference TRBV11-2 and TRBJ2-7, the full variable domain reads EAGVAQSPRYKIIEKRQSVAFWCNPISGHATLYWYQQILGQGPKLLIQFQNNGVVDDSQLPKDRFSAERLKGVDSTLKIQPAKLEDSAVYLCASSSIKKKTSGSAYEQYFGPGTRLTVT.

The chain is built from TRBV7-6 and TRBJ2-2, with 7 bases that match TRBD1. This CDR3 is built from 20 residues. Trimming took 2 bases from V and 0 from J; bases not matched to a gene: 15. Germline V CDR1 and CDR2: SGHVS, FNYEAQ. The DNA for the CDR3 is TGTGCCAGCAGCTTAAGTCGGCGTCAGGGGGTCTTCGCGAACACCGGGGAGCTGTTTTTT. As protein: CASSLSRRQGVFANTGELFF. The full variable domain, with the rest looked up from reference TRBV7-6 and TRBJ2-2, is GAGVSQSPRYKVTKRGQDVALRCDPISGHVSLYWYRQALGQGPEFLTYFNYEAQQDKSGLPNDRFSAERPEGSISTLTIQRTEQRDSAMYRCASSLSRRQGVFANTGELFFGEGSRLTVL.

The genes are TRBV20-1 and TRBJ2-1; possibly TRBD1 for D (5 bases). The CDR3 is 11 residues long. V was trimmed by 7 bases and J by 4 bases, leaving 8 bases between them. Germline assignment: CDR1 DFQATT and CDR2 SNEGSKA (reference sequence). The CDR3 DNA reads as TGCAGTGGGCGGACATACAATGAGCAGTTCTTC. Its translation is CSGRTYNEQFF.

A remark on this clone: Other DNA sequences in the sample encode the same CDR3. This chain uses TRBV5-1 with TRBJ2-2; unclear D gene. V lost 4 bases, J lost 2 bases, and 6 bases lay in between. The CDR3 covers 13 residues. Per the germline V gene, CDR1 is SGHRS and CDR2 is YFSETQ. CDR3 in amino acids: CASSRDNTGELFF. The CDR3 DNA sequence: TGCGCCAGCAGCCGTGATAACACCGGGGAGCTGTTTTTT.

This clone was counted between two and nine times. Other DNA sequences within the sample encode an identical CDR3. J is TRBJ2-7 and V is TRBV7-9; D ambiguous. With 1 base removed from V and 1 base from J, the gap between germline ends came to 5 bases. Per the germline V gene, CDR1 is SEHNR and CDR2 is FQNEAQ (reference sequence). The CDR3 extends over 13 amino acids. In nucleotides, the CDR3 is TGTGCCAGCAGCTTAGACAGTTCCTACGAGCAGTACTTC. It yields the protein CASSLDSSYEQYF.

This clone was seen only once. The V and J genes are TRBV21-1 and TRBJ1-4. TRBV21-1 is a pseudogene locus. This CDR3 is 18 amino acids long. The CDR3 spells CASRSPRVGNGCLEKLFF. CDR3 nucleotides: TGTGCCAGCAGATCACCACGGGTCGGTAATGGGTGTCTTGAAAAACTGTTTTTT.